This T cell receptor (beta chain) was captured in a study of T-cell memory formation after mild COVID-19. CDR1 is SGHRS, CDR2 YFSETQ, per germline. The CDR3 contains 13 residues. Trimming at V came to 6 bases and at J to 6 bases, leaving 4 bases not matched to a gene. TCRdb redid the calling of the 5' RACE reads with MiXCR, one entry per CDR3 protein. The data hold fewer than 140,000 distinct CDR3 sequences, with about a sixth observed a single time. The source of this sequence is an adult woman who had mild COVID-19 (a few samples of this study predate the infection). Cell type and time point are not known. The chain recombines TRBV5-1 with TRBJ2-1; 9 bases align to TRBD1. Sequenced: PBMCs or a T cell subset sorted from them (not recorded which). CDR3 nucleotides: TGCGCCAGCACCGGGGACAGGGTCAATGAGCAGTTCTTC. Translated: CASTGDRVNEQFF.